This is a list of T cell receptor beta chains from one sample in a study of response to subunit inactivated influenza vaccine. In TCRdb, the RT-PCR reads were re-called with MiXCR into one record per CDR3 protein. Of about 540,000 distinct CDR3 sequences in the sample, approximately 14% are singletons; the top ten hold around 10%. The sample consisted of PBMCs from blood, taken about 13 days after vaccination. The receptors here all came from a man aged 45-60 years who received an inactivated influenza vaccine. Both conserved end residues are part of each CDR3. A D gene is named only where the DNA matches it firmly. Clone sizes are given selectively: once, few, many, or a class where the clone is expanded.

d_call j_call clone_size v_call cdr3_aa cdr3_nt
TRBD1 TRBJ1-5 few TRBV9 CASSVGTGDQPQHF TGTGCCAGCAGCGTTGGGACAGGGGATCAGCCCCAGCATTTT
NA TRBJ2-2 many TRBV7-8 CASRVPLTGELFF TGTGCCAGCAGGGTTCCCTTAACCGGGGAGCTGTTTTTT
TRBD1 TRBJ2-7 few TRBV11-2 CASSLGQGLSSYEQYF TGTGCCAGCAGCTTAGGACAGGGGCTCAGCTCCTACGAGCAGTACTTC
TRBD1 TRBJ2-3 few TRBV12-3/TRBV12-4 CASSQDRVVDTQYF TGTGCCAGCAGCCAGGACAGGGTGGTAGATACGCAGTATTTT
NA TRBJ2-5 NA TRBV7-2 CASSLDQGMETQYF TGTGCCAGCAGCTTAGATCAGGGAATGGAGACCCAGTACTTC
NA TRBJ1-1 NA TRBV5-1 CASRVGQNTEAFF TGCGCCAGCAGGGTAGGGCAAAACACTGAAGCTTTCTTT
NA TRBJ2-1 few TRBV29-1 CSVESLDYSYNEQFF TGCAGCGTTGAAAGCCTGGACTACTCCTACAATGAGCAGTTCTTC
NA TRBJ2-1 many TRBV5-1 CASSLVSNEQFF TGCGCCAGCAGCTTGGTTAGCAATGAGCAGTTCTTC
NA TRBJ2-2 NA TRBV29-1 CGVDVLGPNTGELFF TGCGGCGTGGACGTCTTGGGCCCGAACACCGGGGAGCTGTTTTTT
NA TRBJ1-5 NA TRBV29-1 CSVGYRDQPQHF TGCAGCGTTGGGTACAGGGATCAGCCCCAGCATTTT
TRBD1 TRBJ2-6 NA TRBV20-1 CSALRGTGGSGANVLTF TGCAGTGCCCTTCGAGGGACAGGGGGCTCTGGGGCCAACGTCCTGACTTTC
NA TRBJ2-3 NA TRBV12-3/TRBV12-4 CASRGLADTQYF TGTGCCAGCAGGGGGCTGGCAGATACGCAGTATTTT
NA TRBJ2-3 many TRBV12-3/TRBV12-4 CASSLAHDRTRDTQYF TGTGCCAGCAGTTTAGCGCACGACAGGACCCGAGATACGCAGTATTTT
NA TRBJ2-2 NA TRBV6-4 CASSDDAFSGELFF TGTGCCAGCAGTGACGATGCTTTTTCCGGGGAGCTGTTTTTT
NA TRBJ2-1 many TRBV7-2 CASHRGGYEQFF TGTGCCAGCCATCGAGGAGGTTATGAGCAGTTCTTC
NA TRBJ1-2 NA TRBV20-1 CSAEPRGGRSGYTF TGCAGTGCAGAACCCCGAGGGGGTCGGAGTGGCTACACCTTC
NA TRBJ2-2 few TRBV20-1 CSALVSDGTGELFF TGCAGTGCTTTAGTCTCGGACGGAACCGGGGAGCTGTTTTTT
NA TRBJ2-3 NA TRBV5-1 CASSLFGGQTDTQYF TGCGCCAGCAGCTTGTTTGGGGGGCAAACAGATACGCAGTATTTT
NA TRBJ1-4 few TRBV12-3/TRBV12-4 CASSLGIGTNEKLFF TGTGCCAGCAGTTTAGGGATTGGCACTAATGAAAAACTGTTTTTT
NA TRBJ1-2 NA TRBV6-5 CASSYAGELSGYTF TGTGCCAGCAGTTACGCGGGGGAGCTGAGTGGCTACACCTTC
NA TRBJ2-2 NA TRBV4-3 CASSQEFRERELFF TGCGCCAGCAGCCAAGAATTCCGGGAGAGGGAGCTGTTTTTT
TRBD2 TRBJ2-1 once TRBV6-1 CASSRLSGGLYNEQFF TGTGCCAGCAGTCGACTTAGCGGGGGCCTCTACAATGAGCAGTTCTTC
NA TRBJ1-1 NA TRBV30 CAWSVLTPEAFF TGTGCCTGGAGTGTTCTAACCCCAGAAGCTTTCTTT
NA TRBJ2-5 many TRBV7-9 CASSLGQGNQETQYF TGTGCCAGCAGCTTAGGGCAGGGAAACCAAGAGACCCAGTACTTC
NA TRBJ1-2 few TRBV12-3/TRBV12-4 CASSLSAYGYTF TGTGCCAGCAGTTTATCAGCGTATGGCTACACCTTC
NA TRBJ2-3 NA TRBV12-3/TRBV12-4 CASRADTQYF TGTGCCAGCCGAGCAGATACGCAGTATTTT
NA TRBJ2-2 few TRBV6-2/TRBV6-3 CASSKDRNTGELFF TGTGCCAGCAGCAAGGACAGGAACACCGGGGAGCTGTTTTTT
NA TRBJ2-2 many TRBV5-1 CASSLDPAGELFF TGCGCCAGCAGCTTGGACCCTGCCGGGGAGCTGTTTTTT
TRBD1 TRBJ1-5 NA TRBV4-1 CASSQDGSGGNQPQHF TGCGCCAGCAGCCAAGATGGGTCAGGGGGGAATCAGCCCCAGCATTTT
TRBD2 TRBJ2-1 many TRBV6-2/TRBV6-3 CASTGTSGYNEQFF TGTGCCAGCACTGGGACTAGCGGCTACAATGAGCAGTTCTTC
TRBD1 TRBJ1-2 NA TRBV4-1 CASSQIGDRNYGYTF TGCGCCAGCAGCCAAATCGGGGACAGGAACTATGGCTACACCTTC
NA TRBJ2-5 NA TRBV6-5 CASSYSPARGETQYF TGTGCCAGCAGTTACTCCCCGGCAAGGGGAGAGACCCAGTACTTC
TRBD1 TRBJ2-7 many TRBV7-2 CASSQTGGSYEQYF TGTGCCAGCAGCCAGACAGGGGGCTCCTACGAGCAGTACTTC
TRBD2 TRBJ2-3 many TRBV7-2 CASSSTSGGARDTQYF TGTGCCAGCAGCTCGACTAGCGGGGGGGCCCGCGATACGCAGTATTTT
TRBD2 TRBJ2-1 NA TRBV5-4 CASSLGTSGVPEQFF TGTGCCAGCAGCTTGGGGACTAGCGGGGTGCCTGAGCAGTTCTTC
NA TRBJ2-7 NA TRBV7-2 CASSFRARGVYEQYF TGTGCCAGCAGCTTTAGGGCCCGAGGTGTTTACGAGCAGTACTTC
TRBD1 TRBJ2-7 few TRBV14 CASSQVQGGEQYF TGTGCCAGCAGCCAAGTACAGGGGGGCGAGCAGTACTTC
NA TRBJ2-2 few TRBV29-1 CSVVVGGGTGELFF TGCAGCGTTGTGGTGGGAGGGGGCACCGGGGAGCTGTTTTTT